Listed below are T cell receptor beta chains from one sample, sequenced in a study of a mutant IDH1 vaccine in newly diagnosed glioma. Libraries were prepared by immunoSEQ multiplex PCR; TCRdb keeps only in-frame clonotypes and omits some of them. The sample shows 70,000 to 90,000 clones, about 82% of them seen only once. Which antigens these TCRs recognize remains unknown. Sequences were derived from PBMCs, sampled from a glioma patient whose treatment included an IDH1 peptide vaccine. The origin of the receptors is a man between 25 and 39 years old with glioma. Some clones in this sample may be carry-over from other donors' samples. Each CDR3 is given with its conserved first and last residue. The order of the fields is clone size, V gene, CDR3 length, CDR3 protein. A row's size may be missing; if present it is once, few, many or a size class.

.	TRBV6-5	14	CASSSDRGNQPQHF
.	TRBV30	14	CAWSVGSVGDTQYF
.	TRBV29-1	14	CSVEDQLHTDTQYF
once	TRBV5-1	15	CASSPGTSGRETQYF
.	TRBV7-6	17	CASSSKWKTSGRDTQYF
.	TRBV5-5	15	CASSLGINSNYGYTF
.	TRBV7-9	12	CASSLKNNEQFF
.	TRBV19	14	CASSTTVMNTEAFF
.	TRBV28	14	CASSTGQAYSPLHF
.	TRBV28	13	CASSLRTVYGYTF
.	TRBV27	13	CASRTGTNQPQHF
once	TRBV4-2	17	CASSQSYLTSSGNTIYF
.	TRBV2	16	CASSIMTSRNTGELFF
.	TRBV27	14	CASSLTRQGYGYTF
.	TRBV19	16	CASSIPGAVSGNTIYF
.	TRBV30	17	CAWAVGQGKVGRGEQYF
.	TRBV10-3	13	CAISEGTSDTQYF
.	TRBV2	13	CASSADSNYGYTF
.	TRBV7-9	15	CASSYKGFSGNTIYF
.	TRBV7-8	15	CASSLPGAGANVLTF
.	TRBV5-1	14	CASRIRGAENIQYF
.	TRBV6-5	15	CASSYSSLGSYEQYF
.	TRBV2	16	CASSEGWAGGEDEQFF
.	TRBV7-2	14	CASSLVGEGGPQHF
.	TRBV5-1	14	CASSLGTANTEAFF
.	TRBV7-9	16	CASSLPSGGREETQYF
.	TRBV7-2	14	CASSPPSRRGGEFF
.	TRBV27	15	CASAQGRQNTGELFF
.	TRBV19	15	CASSIPRGRYQPQHF
.	TRBV7-9	14	CASSSSGSKAEQYF
.	TRBV19	14	CASSRGGGHQPQHF
.	TRBV5-6	14	CASSLGQVGTEAFF
.	TRBV2	15	CASSENSGVFYEQYF
.	TRBV29-1	13	CSVAGRMNTEAFF
.	TRBV10-3	16	CAISEYSSGGPNEQFF
.	TRBV5-1	15	CASSLDVYRNTEAFF
.	TRBV4-1	13	CASSPEFVSPLHF
.	TRBV5-1	19	CASSSPGQGEKHCNQPQHF
.	TRBV28	14	CASSFRSGVREQYF
.	TRBV5-4	12	CASNQDYGELFF